Presented here are 27 T cell receptor beta chains from one specimen sequenced in a study of cytomegalovirus exposure and HLA in healthy donors. With 60 Vbeta and 13 Jbeta primers, the PCR was carried out. Only in-frame clones appear in the TCRdb table, and some are missing; sequencing was by immunoSEQ multiplex PCR. The sample lists fewer than 85,000 clones; about 79% were seen once. The specimen was PBMCs. The receptors were gathered from a man aged 18 to 35 in good health and CMV-seropositive.

The table lists this clone with a few counts. The chain employs TRBV11-2 and TRBJ2-1; D is unclear. CDR1 is SGHAT, CDR2 FQNNGV, per germline. This CDR3 region has 13 residues. The V end was cut by 3 bases, the J end by 15 bases, with 18 bases between. CDR3 in amino acids: CASSFFDLGEMFF. The CDR3 coding sequence is TGTGCCAGCAGCTTTTTTGATTTAGGAGAGATGTTCTTC.

This chain joins TRBV29-1 and TRBJ1-2; TRBD1 might be the D (6 bases). The CDR3 is made up of 15 amino acids. Germline values: CDR1 SQVTM, CDR2 ANQGSEA. The V gene lost 0 bases and the J gene lost 4 bases, with 15 bases spanning the gap. Written as DNA, the CDR3 is TGCAGCGTTGAAGATAAGAAGGACAGACTCTATGGCTACACCTTC. Its translation: CSVEDKKDRLYGYTF.

This clone was found once. The chain combines TRBV4-1 with TRBJ2-1; possible D gene TRBD2, 6 bases. Germline lookup yields CDR1 MGHRA and CDR2 YSYEKL. CDR3 length: 17 residues. Trimming cost V 1 base and J 1 base, with 14 bases left between them. Written as DNA, the CDR3 is TGCGCCAGCAGCCAAGTGGCTGTCGGAGGGTCCTACAATGAGCAGTTCTTC. This translates into CASSQVAVGGSYNEQFF.

The chain joins TRBV6-1 to TRBJ2-5; D remains ambiguous. The CDR3 contains 14 residues. Trimming took off 2 bases at V and 2 bases at J, with 9 bases between the two ends. CDR1 is MNHNS and CDR2 is SASEGT in the germline V gene. The CDR3: CASSELSRQETQYF. The DNA of the CDR3 is TGTGCCAGCAGTGAACTCTCGAGGCAAGAGACCCAGTACTTC.

This clone appeared many times. The V call is TRBV28, the J call TRBJ1-2, with unresolved D. The germline V and J ends were trimmed by 5 bases and 7 bases, with 8 bases remaining between them. CDR1 is MDHEN, CDR2 SYDVKM, per germline. The length of the CDR3 is 11 residues. CDR3 nucleotides: TGTGCCAGCAGTGTATCTTTTGGCTACACCTTC. Residues: CASSVSFGYTF.

This clone was detected once. The gene calls are TRBV19 and TRBJ1-1; the D gene is possibly TRBD1 (6 bases). Trimming pared 1 base from V and 4 bases from J, leaving 10 bases between. The CDR3 spans 14 residues. CDR1 and CDR2 from the germline V gene are LNHDA and SQIVND (reference sequence). This CDR3 is CASSIVLRGTEAFF. The CDR3 DNA is TGTGCCAGTAGTATAGTCCTCAGGGGCACTGAAGCTTTCTTT.

V is TRBV6-1 and J is TRBJ2-7, with 8 bases identical to TRBD1. V was clipped by 1 base and J by 4 bases; unmatched bases: 9. Germline CDR1 and CDR2: MNHNS and SASEGT. The CDR3 loop spans 16 amino acids. The DNA for the CDR3 is TGTGCCAGCAGTGAAGGGACCGGGACAGGTTTTTACGAGCAGTACTTC. Translation gives CASSEGTGTGFYEQYF.

The chain is built from TRBV9 and TRBJ2-3, with 7 bases that match TRBD1. This CDR3 region has 15 residues. With V trimmed by 3 bases and J by 3 bases, 7 bases remained unmatched. Germline values: CDR1 SGDLS, CDR2 YYNGEE. CDR3: CASSGPGQLTDTQYF. CDR3 nucleotides: TGTGCCAGCAGCGGACCGGGACAGCTAACAGATACGCAGTATTTT.

This chain joins TRBV18 and TRBJ1-1; D is uncertain. The V end was cut by 3 bases, the J end by 1 base, with 12 bases between. This CDR3 is built from 15 residues. Germline V lookup: CDR1 KGHSH, CDR2 LQKENI. CDR3 residues: CASSPNWEANTEAFF. The CDR3 DNA is TGTGCCAGCTCACCGAACTGGGAGGCGAACACTGAAGCTTTCTTT.

V gene TRBV27 combines with J gene TRBJ1-5; a possible D gene is TRBD1 (5 bases). This CDR3 is 13 amino acids long. Trimming shortened V by 6 bases and J by 4 bases, and 10 bases separated the two germline ends. Looked up from germline, CDR1 is MNHEY and CDR2 is SMNVEV (reference sequence). As DNA, the CDR3 is TGTGCCAGCAGGTTAAACAGGAATCAGCCCCAGCATTTT. Amino acids: CASRLNRNQPQHF.

The V and J genes are TRBV29-1 and TRBJ2-3, with D possibly TRBD1 on 5 matching bases. CDR3 length equals 11 residues. Germline V gene lookup returns CDR1 SQVTM and CDR2 ANQGSEA. V lost 6 bases and J lost 3, with 7 bases in between. The CDR3 nucleotides read TGCAGCGTCAGGGTAACAGATACGCAGTATTTT. Residues: CSVRVTDTQYF.

The V and J genes are TRBV27 and TRBJ2-7; the D gene is possibly TRBD2 (6 bases). Trimming stripped 5 bases from V and 6 bases from J, with 17 bases between. The CDR3 runs 14 residues. Germline assignment: CDR1 MNHEY and CDR2 SMNVEV (reference sequence). Here the CDR3 DNA reads TGTGCCAGCAGTCCCTCGCGGACGCGGGGCGAGCAGTACTTC. This gives the protein CASSPSRTRGEQYF.

This clone came up once. V gene TRBV4-1 combines with J gene TRBJ2-7; 12 nucleotides match TRBD2. CDR1 is MGHRA, CDR2 YSYEKL, per germline. V was clipped by 2 bases and J by 3 bases; unmatched bases: 2. The CDR3 totals 15 residues. The CDR3 region has the DNA TGCGCCAGCAGCCAAACTAGCGGGAGGATCTACGAGCAGTACTTC. Translated: CASSQTSGRIYEQYF.

For the CDR3, the DNA is TGCAGCGTTGGGACTAGCGGGGCTATTACCTACGAGCAGTACTTC. Translating gives CSVGTSGAITYEQYF. This chain connects TRBV29-1 to TRBJ2-7; 12 bases are a match to TRBD2. The CDR3 has 15 residues. Trimming cost V 4 bases and J 2 bases; bases outside gene matches: 6. The germline CDR1 and CDR2 sequences are SQVTM and ANQGSEA.

This clone has just one count. The V gene is TRBV21-1, the J gene TRBJ1-1. TRBV21-1 is an annotated pseudogene. The CDR3 is 17 residues long. CDR3 in DNA: TGTGCCAGCAGCAAAGCGTTTAAGGAGTGTTTACGGACTGAAGCTTTCTTT. Encoded protein: CASSKAFKECLRTEAFF.

V and J are TRBV19 and TRBJ1-1, with 7 bases lining up with TRBD1. The CDR3 contains 14 residues. Germline CDR1 LNHDA, CDR2 SQIVND (reference sequence). V lost 3 bases to trimming and J lost 2 bases; unmatched junction nucleotides: 3. The CDR3 DNA is TGTGCCAGTAGTATCAACAGGGGAAACACTGAAGCTTTCTTT. This codes for CASSINRGNTEAFF.

This sequence joins TRBV4-2 and TRBJ2-3; 11 bases line up with TRBD2. The germline V gene encodes CDR1 LGHNA and CDR2 YNFKEQ. The trim removed 0 bases at V and 1 base at J, leaving 6 bases unmatched. CDR3 length: 18 amino acids. The CDR3 nucleotides are TGTGCCAGCAGCCAAGAACATCTGGGACTAGCGGGCACAGATACGCAGTATTTT. It is translated as CASSQEHLGLAGTDTQYF.

The DNA for the CDR3 is TGCGCCAGCAGTCGGGACAGGAGCACAGATACGCAGTATTTT. Its translation: CASSRDRSTDTQYF. This chain links TRBV5-1 with TRBJ2-3; TRBD1 agrees at 8 bases. Unmatched junction bases numbered 2, after V lost 5 bases and J lost 0 bases. The CDR3 sequence is 14 residues long. Germline CDR1 reads SGHRS; CDR2 reads YFSETQ.

The J gene is TRBJ2-7, the V gene TRBV5-1; 7 bases agree with TRBD2. CDR3 length: 15 residues. Germline V gene data show CDR1 as SGHRS and CDR2 as YFSETQ. V shed 0 bases, J shed 1 base, and the junction held 4 bases outside the gene matches. The CDR3 spells CASSLEGSGSYEQYF. Here the CDR3 DNA reads TGCGCCAGCAGCTTGGAGGGTAGCGGGTCCTACGAGCAGTACTTC.

This chain links TRBV2 with TRBJ1-4; weak D call: TRBD1 (6 bases). V gave up 3 bases and J gave up 6 bases, with 11 bases separating them. This CDR3 is 14 amino acids long. Germline V lookup: CDR1 SNHLY, CDR2 FYNNEI. The chain's CDR3 is CASSDRTADEKLFF. DNA for the CDR3: TGTGCCAGCAGTGATAGGACAGCCGATGAAAAACTGTTTTTT.

This clone was recorded only once. The gene calls are TRBV11-3 and TRBJ2-7, with 8 bases identical to TRBD2. V lost 1 base to trimming and J lost 6 bases; unmatched junction nucleotides: 8. CDR3 size: 15 residues. Looked up from germline, CDR1 is SGHNT and CDR2 is YENEEA. CDR3: CASSLGTSPWVEQYF. The CDR3 nucleotides are TGTGCCAGCAGCTTAGGGACTAGCCCATGGGTCGAGCAGTACTTC.

V is TRBV6-1 and J is TRBJ2-7, with D possibly being TRBD2 (5 bases). Germline-derived CDR1 and CDR2 are MNHNS and SASEGT. CDR3 length: 13 amino acids. The V end lost 8 bases, the J end lost 3 bases, and 14 bases lay between the germline ends. The chain's CDR3 is CASGEAAFYEQYF. The CDR3 DNA reads as TGTGCCAGCGGGGAAGCGGCATTCTACGAGCAGTACTTC.

The chain has TRBV7-8 and TRBJ2-2; D is unresolved. Germline CDR1 SGHVS, CDR2 FQNEAQ. Trimming left V 5 bases short and J 1 base short, with 8 bases between. This CDR3 comprises 14 residues. The CDR3 spells CASSPLKNTGELFF. In DNA, the CDR3 is TGTGCCAGCAGCCCACTCAAGAACACCGGGGAGCTGTTTTTT.

V usage is TRBV6-1 and J usage is TRBJ2-7, with 7 bases aligning to TRBD1. The germline gives CDR1 MNHNS, CDR2 SASEGT. This CDR3 is built from 11 residues. The trim removed 4 bases at V and 11 bases at J, leaving 5 bases unmatched. CDR3: CASSARGFEYF. DNA of the CDR3: TGTGCCAGCAGTGCCAGGGGGTTCGAGTACTTC.

The chain joins TRBV7-2 to TRBJ2-2, with TRBD2 identical over 7 bases. Germline values: CDR1 SGHTA, CDR2 FQGNSA. The length of the CDR3 is 15 residues. V trimming: 5 bases; J trimming: 1 base; junction bases outside the gene matches: 4. The CDR3 region is CASSPIAGNTGELFF. In nucleotides, the CDR3 is TGTGCCAGCAGCCCCATAGCGGGGAACACCGGGGAGCTGTTTTTT. Combining the CDR3 with reference TRBV7-2 and TRBJ2-2 gives the whole variable domain GAGVSQSPSNKVTEKGKDVELRCDPISGHTALYWYRQSLGQGLEFLIYFQGNSAPDKSGLPSDRFSAERTGGSVSTLTIQRTQQEDSAVYLCASSPIAGNTGELFFGEGSRLTVL.

The CDR3 coding sequence is TGTGCCAGCAGCCCACGGGCTGGGGCCAACGTCCTGACTTTC. Its translation is CASSPRAGANVLTF. This chain connects TRBV7-9 to TRBJ2-6; the D is unclear. CDR3 length: 14 amino acids. Deletions cut 5 bases from V and 2 bases from J, with 7 bases between. Germline V CDR1 and CDR2: SEHNR, FQNEAQ (reference sequence).

DNA of the CDR3: TGTGCCAGCAGTCTTACAGGGAGACTGAACACTGAAGCTTTCTTT. This sequence encodes CASSLTGRLNTEAFF. The rearrangement links TRBV6-4 to TRBJ1-1; D might be TRBD1 (6 bases). Germline CDR1 and CDR2: MRHNA and SNTAGT. Deletions cut 5 bases from V and 0 bases from J, with 13 bases between. This CDR3 is built from 15 residues.